The 21 T cell receptor beta chains given below trace back to one sample, sequenced in a study of blood T cells in healthy people across ages. It was with a sample-barcoded 5' primer and a J-beta primer mix that a second PCR of roughly 7 to 12 cycles was run. TCRdb re-derived calls from the 5' RACE reads in MiXCR, one entry per CDR3 protein. The sample shows 650,000 or so distinct CDR3 sequences, over 40% of them seen only once. The sample taken for sequencing was blood. These receptor sequences come from a woman of 80 years or more in good health.

This clonotype was seen ten or more times. V gene TRBV11-2 combines with J gene TRBJ2-7, with D possibly TRBD1 on 6 matching bases. V was pared by 3 bases and J by 3 bases, with 9 bases between. The length of the CDR3 is 13 residues. Germline values: CDR1 SGHAT, CDR2 FQNNGV. DNA of the CDR3: TGTGCCAGCAGCTTCGGACAGAACTACGAGCAGTACTTC. Residues: CASSFGQNYEQYF.

This clonotype has more than one count but fewer than ten. For the CDR3, the DNA is TGTGCCTGGAGCAGGGGTAGCACAGATACGCAGTATTTT. Amino acids: CAWSRGSTDTQYF. The chain couples TRBV30 to TRBJ2-3; tentative D call: TRBD1 (6 bases). Trimming stripped 3 bases from V and 0 bases from J, with 7 bases between. CDR3 length: 13 residues. The V gene's germline CDR1 is GTSNPN and CDR2 SVGIG (reference sequence).

This chain links TRBV6-6 with TRBJ2-4; D unclear. Germline CDR1 is MNHNY and CDR2 is SVGAGI (reference sequence). This CDR3 has 13 amino acids. V shed 11 bases and J shed 0 bases, with 11 bases lying between them. CDR3 sequence: CAALHLAKNIQYF. DNA of the CDR3: TGTGCCGCATTACACCTAGCCAAAAACATTCAGTACTTC.

This clonotype was recorded many times. The chain joins TRBV27 to TRBJ2-1, with TRBD2 matching 10 bases. Germline V gene data show CDR1 as MNHEY and CDR2 as SMNVEV (reference sequence). After removal of 8 bases from V and 7 bases from J, the junction contained 17 bases not matched to a gene. This CDR3 region has 17 residues. The CDR3 here is CASSGATGIAGGNEQFF. In DNA, the CDR3 is TGTGCCAGCTCAGGGGCCACCGGGATAGCGGGAGGAAATGAGCAGTTCTTC.

There are a few counts of this clonotype. V is TRBV5-1 and J is TRBJ2-2; 7 bases match TRBD1. The CDR3 consists of 16 residues. Germline V lookup: CDR1 SGHRS, CDR2 YFSETQ. After removal of 4 bases from V and 3 bases from J, the junction contained 9 bases not matched to a gene. CDR3 nucleotide sequence: TGCGCCAGCAGCCTCGGACAGGACCTGTACACCGGGGAGCTGTTTTTT. It translates to CASSLGQDLYTGELFF.

This chain uses TRBV24-1 with TRBJ2-1; tentatively, D is TRBD1 or TRBD2 (5 bases each). In germline, CDR1 is KGHDR, CDR2 SFDVKD. Trimming left V 7 bases short and J 0 bases short, with 12 bases between. The CDR3 runs 15 residues. The CDR3 loop is CATSDRGFSYNEQFF. DNA for the CDR3: TGTGCCACCAGCGACAGAGGGTTCTCCTACAATGAGCAGTTCTTC.

The chain combines TRBV12-3 or TRBV12-4 with TRBJ1-1; no definite D call. The CDR3 loop spans 12 amino acids. The germline V and J ends were trimmed by 3 bases and 6 bases, with 8 bases remaining between them. The chain's CDR3 is CASSFSSSEAFF. CDR3 DNA sequence: TGTGCCAGCAGTTTTTCTTCATCTGAAGCTTTCTTT.

This clonotype was detected ten times or more. V gene TRBV7-2 combines with J gene TRBJ2-3, with TRBD1 matching 9 bases. Germline V gene data show CDR1 as SGHTA and CDR2 as FQGNSA. The CDR3 extends over 19 amino acids. Trimming removed 5 bases from V and 2 bases from J; junction bases left unmatched: 17. CDR3 amino acids: CASSLTRGQGNWFTDTQYF. CDR3 nucleotides: TGTGCCAGCAGCCTAACCCGTGGACAGGGGAATTGGTTCACAGATACGCAGTATTTT.

CDR3 in amino acids: CAIAGTGQTGELFF. In DNA, the CDR3 is TGTGCCATCGCGGGGACAGGGCAAACCGGGGAGCTGTTTTTT. This sequence joins TRBV10-3 and TRBJ2-2; TRBD1 matches 9 bases. The CDR3 has 14 residues. V gave up 8 bases and J gave up 5 bases; unmatched junction bases: 6. The V gene's germline CDR1 is ENHRY and CDR2 SYGVKD.

This clonotype was counted between two and nine times. The chain combines TRBV6-6 with TRBJ2-3, with a tentative D call TRBD1 (6 bases). Trimming stripped 4 bases from V and 2 bases from J, with 16 bases between. CDR1 is MNHNY and CDR2 is SVGAGI in the germline V gene (reference sequence). The CDR3 has 16 amino acids. CDR3 sequence reads: CASSSVRDTYTDTQYF. For the CDR3, the DNA is TGTGCCAGCAGTTCTGTCCGGGACACATACACAGATACGCAGTATTTT.

The chain is built from TRBV2 and TRBJ2-2, with 9 bases matching TRBD2. CDR3 size: 14 residues. With V trimmed by 3 bases and J by 9 bases, 5 bases remained unmatched. Looked up from germline, CDR1 is SNHLY and CDR2 is FYNNEI. CDR3 DNA: TGTGCCAGCAGTGAGGTAGCGGGGGACTGGGAGCTGTTTTTT. Its translation is CASSEVAGDWELFF.

J is TRBJ2-1 and V is TRBV11-2; D remains ambiguous. CDR1 and CDR2 from the germline V gene are SGHAT and FQNNGV. The V end was cut by 0 bases, the J end by 8 bases, with 17 bases between. CDR3 length: 16 residues. In DNA, the CDR3 is TGTGCCAGCAGCTTAGATTGGTTAGGTCAGCACCATGAGCAGTTCTTC. Its protein is CASSLDWLGQHHEQFF.

The CDR3 DNA is TGTGCCAGCACCACGGGGCTAGCGTTTAACAATGAGCAGTTCTTC. Translating gives CASTTGLAFNNEQFF. The chain couples TRBV6-2 or TRBV6-3 to TRBJ2-1, with D tentatively TRBD2 (6 bases). The CDR3 spans 15 residues. CDR1 is MNHEY, CDR2 SVGEGT, per germline. Deletions cut 7 bases from V and 5 bases from J, with 18 bases between.

This chain joins TRBV7-3 and TRBJ2-1, with 9 bases matching TRBD2. The junction had 7 bases not matched to a gene; V was cut back by 0 bases and J by 7 bases. CDR1 is SGHTA and CDR2 is FQGTGA in the germline V gene. CDR3 length: 16 residues. CDR3 protein: CASSLTAGGLRNEQFF. CDR3 nucleotide sequence: TGTGCCAGCAGCTTAACTGCGGGGGGGCTTAGAAATGAGCAGTTCTTC.

A remark on this clonotype: A single base separates this from a much larger clone, so it may be a read error. The chain couples TRBV20-1 to TRBJ2-3; unclear D gene. Germline lookup yields CDR1 DFQATT and CDR2 SNEGSKA (reference sequence). V was pared by 1 base and J by 6 bases, with 11 bases between. The CDR3 runs 13 residues. CDR3 in amino acids: CSARGLVRDTQYF. In DNA form, the CDR3 reads TGCAGTGCTAGAGGTCTCGTCCGGGATACGCAGTATTTT.

Comments on this clonotype: This sequence may be a read error, since a much larger clone differs from it by one base. The CDR3: CSARMGPLYNEQYF. The CDR3 nucleotides are TGCAGTGCTAGGATGGGACCTTTATACAATGAGCAGTACTTC. V usage is TRBV20-1 and J usage is TRBJ2-5; D possibly uses TRBD1 or TRBD2 (5 bases each). V was trimmed by 3 bases and J by 11 bases, leaving 22 bases between them. The CDR3 is made up of 14 amino acids. Germline values: CDR1 DFQATT, CDR2 SNEGSKA (reference sequence).

The rearrangement joins TRBV6-2 or TRBV6-3 to TRBJ2-5; 12 nucleotides align to TRBD2. V was pared by 7 bases and J by 4 bases, with 10 bases of the junction left unmatched. This CDR3 region has 16 residues. The V gene's germline CDR1 is MNHEY and CDR2 SVGEGT. This CDR3 reads CASTLGTSGFRETQYF. The DNA of the CDR3 is TGTGCCAGCACCCTCGGGACTAGCGGGTTCAGAGAGACCCAGTACTTC.

The rearrangement joins TRBV7-2 to TRBJ2-4; 8 nucleotides align to TRBD1. The better agreement between TRBJ2-7 and the DNA end casts doubt on the J call. Germline loops: CDR1 SGHTA, CDR2 FQGNSA. The CDR3 is 16 residues long. This CDR3 reads CASSLPGQVITYEQYF. In nucleotides, the CDR3 is TGTGCCAGCAGCTTACCGGGACAGGTTATAACCTACGAGCAGTACTTC.

The chain couples TRBV2 to TRBJ2-5; TRBD2 might be the D (5 bases). Germline loops: CDR1 SNHLY, CDR2 FYNNEI. This CDR3 has 12 amino acids. The V end was cut by 6 bases, the J end by 5 bases, with 10 bases between. CDR3 nucleotide sequence: TGTGCCAGCAGCCCTCAGCGGGAGACCCAGTACTTC. Translating gives CASSPQRETQYF.

This clonotype turned up a few times. The chain joins TRBV7-2 to TRBJ2-5; D is unclear. Between the trimmed V and J ends, which lost 5 bases and 5 bases, there was a span of 9 bases. In germline, CDR1 is SGHTA, CDR2 FQGNSA. The CDR3 spans 12 residues. The CDR3 region is CASSATGETQYF. CDR3 in DNA: TGTGCCAGCAGCGCGACCGGGGAGACCCAGTACTTC.

The CDR3: CASSLHHSQEDREVERTDTQYF. CDR3 bases: TGCGCCAGCAGCTTGCACCACTCGCAAGAGGACAGGGAGGTGGAACGCACAGATACGCAGTATTTT. This chain joins TRBV5-1 and TRBJ2-3; 8 bases fit TRBD1. Germline V gene sequence: CDR1 SGHRS, CDR2 YFSETQ. With V trimmed by 1 base and J by 1 base, 23 bases remained unmatched. The CDR3 runs to 22 residues.